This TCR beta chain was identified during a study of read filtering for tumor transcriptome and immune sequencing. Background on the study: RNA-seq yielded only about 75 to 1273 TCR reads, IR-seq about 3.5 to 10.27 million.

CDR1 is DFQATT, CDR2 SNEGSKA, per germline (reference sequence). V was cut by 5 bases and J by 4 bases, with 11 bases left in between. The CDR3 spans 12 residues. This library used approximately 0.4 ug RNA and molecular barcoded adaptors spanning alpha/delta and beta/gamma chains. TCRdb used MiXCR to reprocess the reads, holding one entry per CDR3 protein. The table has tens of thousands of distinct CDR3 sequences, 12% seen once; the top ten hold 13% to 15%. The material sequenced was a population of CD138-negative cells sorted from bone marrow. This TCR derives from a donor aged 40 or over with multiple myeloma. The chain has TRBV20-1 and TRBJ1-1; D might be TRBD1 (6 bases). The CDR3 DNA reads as TGCAGTGCTTTATCAGGGGCCACTGAAGCTTTCTTT. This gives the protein CSALSGATEAFF.